These 16 T cell receptor beta chains share one sample of origin, sequenced in a study of CD8 T cells in ankylosing spondylitis. Each CDR3 protein gets one entry after TCRdb re-called the 5' RACE reads with MiXCR. The table lists around 300,000 distinct CDR3 sequences, approximately 15% of them singletons. Sequenced sample: blood, either unsorted or a sorted T cell fraction (not recorded which). The receptors were sampled from a male donor with ankylosing spondylitis or in good health (not recorded which).

This clonotype was seen repeatedly, ten times or more. The genes are TRBV5-1 and TRBJ2-2; 8 bases match TRBD2. Trimming at V came to 4 bases and at J to 7 bases, leaving 9 bases not matched to a gene. Germline lookup yields CDR1 SGHRS and CDR2 YFSETQ. The CDR3 is 15 amino acids. As DNA, the CDR3 is TGCGCCAGCAGCCCCACGGGGGGGGAACGCGGGGAGCTGTTTTTT. Protein: CASSPTGGERGELFF.

The gene calls are TRBV29-1 and TRBJ2-1, with D perhaps TRBD1 or TRBD2 (5 bases each). V lost 7 bases to trimming and J lost 4 bases, with 20 bases between them. CDR1 and CDR2 (germline): SQVTM, ANQGSEA. The CDR3 totals 15 residues. For the CDR3, the DNA is TGCAGCGCCCGAGGGGTGGCGGAATCATACAATGAGCAGTTCTTC. It encodes CSARGVAESYNEQFF.

This clonotype was counted between two and nine times. The chain links TRBV3-1 to TRBJ2-5, with TRBD1 matching over 11 bases. Trimming took 0 bases from V and 5 from J; bases not matched to a gene: 11. Germline CDR1 LGHDT, CDR2 YNNKEL (reference sequence). This CDR3 spans 18 amino acids. Here the CDR3 DNA reads TGTGCCAGCAGCCAAGATTTTTCGAGGACAGGGGGCTGGGAGACCCAGTACTTC. This sequence encodes CASSQDFSRTGGWETQYF.

V usage is TRBV30 and J usage is TRBJ2-2, with D possibly matching TRBD1 (5 bases). The CDR3 sequence is 16 residues long. Germline V gene data show CDR1 as GTSNPN and CDR2 as SVGIG (reference sequence). V was trimmed by 0 bases and J by 4 bases, leaving 15 bases between them. In DNA, the CDR3 is TGTGCCTGGAGTGTACTGGCAGGGCTCTTCACCGGGGAGCTGTTTTTT. Its protein is CAWSVLAGLFTGELFF.

This clonotype was seen only a few times. The chain employs TRBV19 and TRBJ2-1; TRBD2 agrees at 8 bases. With V trimmed by 5 bases and J by 9 bases, 6 bases remained unmatched. Germline V gives CDR1 LNHDA, CDR2 SQIVND (reference sequence). This CDR3 contains 13 residues. The CDR3 here is CASSSGGRGEQFF. The CDR3 DNA sequence: TGTGCCAGTAGTTCGGGAGGGAGAGGTGAGCAGTTCTTC.

This clonotype has more than one count but fewer than ten. V usage is TRBV9 and J usage is TRBJ2-3, with TRBD2 identical over 7 bases. With 2 bases clipped from V and 0 bases from J, the junction kept 12 bases outside the gene matches. The germline V gene encodes CDR1 SGDLS and CDR2 YYNGEE. The CDR3 is made up of 18 amino acids. CDR3 nucleotides: TGTGCCAGCAGCGTTCTTGCGGGGGAAGCAACTAGCACAGATACGCAGTATTTT. It yields the protein CASSVLAGEATSTDTQYF.

The rearrangement links TRBV3-1 to TRBJ2-5; the D call may be TRBD1 or TRBD2 (6 bases each). Trimming pared 5 bases from V and 5 bases from J, leaving 12 bases between. This CDR3 spans 13 amino acids. Germline V gene lookup returns CDR1 LGHDT and CDR2 YNNKEL (reference sequence). CDR3 DNA: TGTGCCAGCAGCATAGGGGGGCGTGAGACCCAGTACTTC. Protein: CASSIGGRETQYF.

This sequence joins TRBV20-1 and TRBJ2-7, with 10 bases aligning to TRBD2. In germline, CDR1 is DFQATT, CDR2 SNEGSKA (reference sequence). The CDR3 loop spans 13 amino acids. V trimming: 5 bases; J trimming: 3 bases; junction bases outside the gene matches: 4. The DNA for the CDR3 is TGCAGTGCTCCTATAGCGGGGGGCTACGAGCAGTACTTC. This gives the protein CSAPIAGGYEQYF.

This clonotype appeared a few times. The chain links TRBV6-1 to TRBJ1-1; D remains unclear. The V gene's germline CDR1 is MNHNS and CDR2 SASEGT. The CDR3 runs 15 residues. The V and J ends lost 2 bases and 0 bases respectively, with 10 bases between them. As DNA, the CDR3 is TGTGCCAGCAGTGAAATGGGGTTATTGAACACTGAAGCTTTCTTT. Protein: CASSEMGLLNTEAFF.

The chain links TRBV6-5 to TRBJ1-1; D unresolved. Germline CDR1 and CDR2: MNHEY and SVGAGI. V lost 4 bases and J 4 bases, leaving 16 bases between the germline ends. This CDR3 has 15 residues. CDR3 loop: CASSSREVSGTEAFF. The CDR3 DNA follows: TGTGCCAGCAGTTCCCGCGAAGTCTCGGGCACTGAAGCTTTCTTT.

This clonotype was observed a handful of times. The chain combines TRBV15 with TRBJ2-1; TRBD2 matches at 8 bases. The V and J ends lost 0 bases and 4 bases, in that order; junction bases with no gene match: 11. From germline, CDR1 is LNHNV and CDR2 YYDKDF (reference sequence). The CDR3 has 18 amino acids. The CDR3 sequence: CATSRDKTSGRFYNEQFF. Written as DNA, the CDR3 is TGTGCCACCAGCAGAGATAAAACTAGCGGAAGATTTTACAATGAGCAGTTCTTC.

This clonotype came up many times. The chain uses TRBV12-3 or TRBV12-4 and TRBJ1-2; maybe TRBD1 (5 bases). The CDR3 sequence is 14 residues long. Trimming shortened V by 7 bases and J by 2 bases, and 14 bases separated the two germline ends. The CDR3 DNA reads as TGTGCCAGCACCCCCAACGACAGAAACTATGGCTACACCTTC. Translating gives CASTPNDRNYGYTF.

V is TRBV7-9 and J is TRBJ2-5, with D perhaps TRBD2 (5 bases). V dropped 3 bases and J dropped 6 bases, with 11 bases sitting between them. Germline CDR1 is SEHNR and CDR2 is FQNEAQ (reference sequence). CDR3 length: 13 amino acids. The CDR3 DNA is TGTGCCAGCAGCTTCAGCGAGGGAAAGACCCAGTACTTC. Translating gives CASSFSEGKTQYF.

This clonotype was recorded a few times. V is TRBV10-3 and J is TRBJ2-7; 9 nucleotides agree with TRBD1. CDR3 size: 15 residues. The V gene end was trimmed by 3 bases and the J gene end by 5 bases; junction bases not matched to a gene: 8. Germline values: CDR1 ENHRY, CDR2 SYGVKD. The CDR3 DNA sequence: TGTGCCATCAGTGAACCGGGACAGGGTACTGACGAGCAGTACTTC. Translation gives CAISEPGQGTDEQYF.

This clonotype has only a few counts. This rearrangement joins TRBV4-2 to TRBJ2-7; 8 positions agree with TRBD2. V lost 3 bases, J lost 0 bases, and 7 bases stayed unmatched. The CDR3 length is 16 residues. The germline V gene has CDR1 LGHNA and CDR2 YNFKEQ. CDR3 nucleotide sequence: TGTGCCAGCAGCCAGGCAGCCGGGACTAGCTCCTACGAGCAGTACTTC. Translation: CASSQAAGTSSYEQYF.

This clonotype has a handful of counts. CDR3 residues: CASSQKRSGEQGAAYEQYF. CDR3 coding DNA: TGCGCCAGCAGCCAGAAAAGATCGGGGGAACAGGGGGCCGCCTACGAGCAGTACTTC. The chain joins TRBV4-1 to TRBJ2-7, with TRBD1 identical over 9 bases. The CDR3 totals 19 residues. After removal of 3 bases from V and 2 bases from J, the junction contained 17 bases not matched to a gene. In germline, CDR1 is MGHRA, CDR2 YSYEKL.